The TCR beta chain under discussion was sequenced for a study of blood T cells in healthy people across ages. About the research overall: Template-switching capture recovered about one barcoded beta molecule per two T cells.

It was with a sample-barcoded 5' primer and a J-beta primer mix that a second PCR of roughly 7 to 12 cycles was run. Every sample gave at least 2.5 million paired-end reads containing CDR3. MiXCR, run by TCRdb on the 5' RACE reads, gives a single entry per CDR3 protein. The sample holds 730,000 or so distinct CDR3 sequences, less than 45% seen once. V lost 0 bases and J 0 bases, leaving 6 bases between the germline ends. The germline V gene encodes CDR1 LGHDT and CDR2 YNNKEL (reference sequence). The CDR3 sequence is 14 residues long. This clonotype was found many times. The sequenced sample was blood. V gene TRBV3-1 combines with J gene TRBJ2-7; D uncertain. The sequence derives from a man at least 80 years old in good health. The CDR3 DNA follows: TGTGCCAGCAGCCAAGATCCCTCCTCCTACGAGCAGTACTTC. The encoded protein is CASSQDPSSYEQYF.